This T cell receptor (beta chain) was identified during a study of blood T cell repertoires in COVID-19. Study details: There were acute and convalescent COVID-19 samples, and they came from the United States, Italy and Spain. Nucleic acid was either cDNA or gDNA, and it came from T cells, B-cell-depleted T cells, or PBMCs.

CDR1 is LNHDA, CDR2 SQIVND, per germline (reference sequence). Trimming left V 6 bases short and J 4 bases short, with 16 bases between. The length of the CDR3 is 15 residues. In the source study's methods: Reference gene primer amplification gave estimated nucleated cell counts. Generated by immunoSEQ multiplex PCR, the TCRdb table keeps only in-frame clones and is missing some. V, J and clone size are taken as reported in that table, and D and trimming were inferred from the DNA itself. The sample consists of 130,000 to 150,000 clones, about four fifths of them appearing once. The chain joins TRBV19 to TRBJ1-5; unclear D gene. The sequenced material came from peripheral blood. This clonotype was obtained from a woman in her 70s with COVID-19, enrolled during active disease. The chain's CDR3 is CASRSHGIVNQPQHF. As DNA, the CDR3 is TGTGCCAGTAGGAGCCATGGTATCGTGAATCAGCCCCAGCATTTT.